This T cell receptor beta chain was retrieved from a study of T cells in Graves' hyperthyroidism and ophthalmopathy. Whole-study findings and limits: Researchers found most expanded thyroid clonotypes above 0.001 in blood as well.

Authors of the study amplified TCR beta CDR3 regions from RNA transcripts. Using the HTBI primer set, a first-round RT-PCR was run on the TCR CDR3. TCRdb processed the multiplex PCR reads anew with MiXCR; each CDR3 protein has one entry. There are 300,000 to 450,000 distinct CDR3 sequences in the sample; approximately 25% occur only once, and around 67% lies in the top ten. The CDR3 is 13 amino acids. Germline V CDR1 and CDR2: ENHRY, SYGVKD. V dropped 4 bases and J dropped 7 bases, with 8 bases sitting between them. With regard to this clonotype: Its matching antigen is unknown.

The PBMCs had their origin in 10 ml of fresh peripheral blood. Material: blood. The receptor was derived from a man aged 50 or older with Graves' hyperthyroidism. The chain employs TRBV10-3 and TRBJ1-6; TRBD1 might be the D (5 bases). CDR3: CAISAGGNSPLHF. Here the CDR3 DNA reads TGTGCCATCAGTGCGGGGGGAAATTCACCCCTCCACTTT.